Listed here are 20 T cell receptor beta chains from one sample, sequenced in a study of cytomegalovirus exposure and HLA in healthy donors (dated by TCRdb to about 2017). Libraries were made using the immunoSEQ multiplex PCR assay. For the multiplex PCR, a mixture combining 60 forward primers for TCR Vbeta segments and 13 reverse primers for TCR Jbeta segments was used. TCRdb's version of the immuneACCESS table is confined to in-frame rearrangements and falls short of the full clone set. An unresolved V gene accounts for under half of the shortfall where checked; the remainder is of unknown origin. The sample has some 85,000 clones on record, approximately 88% of them singletons. The ten top clones hold roughly 2.2% of the sample. Sequenced material: PBMCs. Receptors were obtained from a man aged 18 to 29 in good health and CMV-seronegative.

The V and J genes are TRBV5-1 and TRBJ1-2, with 7 nucleotides matching TRBD1. CDR1 is SGHRS, CDR2 YFSETQ, per germline. CDR3 length: 17 amino acids. The J segment lost 8 bases and the V segment lost 5 bases, leaving 21 bases of the junction unmatched. CDR3 sequence: CASRSRSGGNFVEGYTF. Written as DNA, the CDR3 is TGCGCCAGCAGATCTCGCTCAGGGGGAAATTTTGTTGAGGGCTACACCTTC.

The chain joins TRBV5-4 to TRBJ2-7; possibly TRBD2 for D (5 bases). Trimming removed 0 bases from V and 2 bases from J, with 18 bases in between. The CDR3 is 17 amino acids. The germline gives CDR1 SGHNT, CDR2 YYREEE (reference sequence). The CDR3 region is CASSLAPTSGMPYEQYF. The CDR3 region has the DNA TGTGCCAGCAGCTTGGCCCCCACGTCCGGGATGCCCTACGAGCAGTACTTC.

The chain is built from TRBV27 and TRBJ2-7, with 9 bases that match TRBD2. The germline CDR1 and CDR2 sequences are MNHEY and SMNVEV (reference sequence). The CDR3 is made up of 13 amino acids. V shed 5 bases and J 9 bases; nucleotides not matched to a gene: 8. CDR3 loop: CASSVRSGRPQYF. In DNA, the CDR3 is TGTGCCAGCAGTGTTCGTAGCGGGAGACCGCAGTACTTC.

The V and J genes are TRBV4-1 and TRBJ1-3; D possibly corresponds to TRBD1 (6 bases). Trimming took 4 bases from V and 7 from J, leaving 29 bases between them. Germline CDR1 reads MGHRA; CDR2 reads YSYEKL. The CDR3 consists of 19 residues. CDR3 protein: CASSLQQTTDSGEGNTIYF. The CDR3 DNA reads as TGCGCCAGCAGCCTTCAACAAACGACGGACAGCGGCGAAGGGAACACCATATATTTT.

The chain recombines TRBV18 with TRBJ2-1; D possibly corresponds to TRBD2 (7 bases). Trimming shortened V by 2 bases and J by 5 bases, and 16 bases separated the two germline ends. The CDR3 spans 16 residues. Germline V CDR1 and CDR2: KGHSH, LQKENI. CDR3 residues: CASSPKAGHRNNEQFF. CDR3 bases: TGTGCCAGCTCACCAAAAGCGGGACATCGAAACAATGAGCAGTTCTTC. The full variable domain, its missing parts supplied by reference TRBV18 and TRBJ2-1, is NAGVMQNPRHLVRRRGQEARLRCSPMKGHSHVYWYRQLPEEGLKFMVYLQKENIIDESGMPKERFSAEFPKEGPSILRIQQVVRGDSAAYFCASSPKAGHRNNEQFFGPGTRLTVL.

V gene TRBV27 combines with J gene TRBJ2-7, with D possibly being TRBD2 (6 bases). CDR3 size: 14 residues. The germline gives CDR1 MNHEY, CDR2 SMNVEV (reference sequence). V lost 1 base to trimming and J lost 3 bases, with 10 bases between them. The CDR3 DNA follows: TGTGCCAGCAGTTTATATTGGCGGGGCTACGAGCAGTACTTC. Translation gives CASSLYWRGYEQYF.

This clone was seen just once. Other DNA sequences in this specimen translate into the identical CDR3. The J gene is TRBJ2-3, the V gene TRBV5-1; no clear D gene. There are 16 residues in the CDR3. The germline V gene has CDR1 SGHRS and CDR2 YFSETQ. V dropped 0 bases and J dropped 0 bases, with 11 bases sitting between them. The CDR3 loop reads CASSLGGPSSTDTQYF. The CDR3 nucleotides read TGCGCCAGCAGCTTGGGCGGCCCAAGTAGCACAGATACGCAGTATTTT.

The V gene is TRBV10-3, the J gene TRBJ2-1; TRBD2 might be the D (6 bases). Per germline, CDR1 ENHRY and CDR2 SYGVKD. Trimming removed 6 bases from V and 9 bases from J, with 18 bases in between. This CDR3 spans 14 amino acids. The DNA of the CDR3 is TGTGCCATCAGCGGCGGGATCCTCCCGGGTGAGCAGTTCTTC. Amino acids: CAISGGILPGEQFF.

This rearrangement joins TRBV6-5 to TRBJ2-7; 14 nucleotides agree with TRBD2. This CDR3 is 15 amino acids long. V lost 7 bases to trimming and J lost 11 bases; unmatched junction nucleotides: 13. Per the germline V gene, CDR1 is MNHEY and CDR2 is SVGAGI. CDR3: CASTPLLGLAGVKYF. The CDR3 nucleotides read TGTGCCAGCACCCCCCTATTGGGACTAGCGGGAGTTAAGTACTTC.

V usage is TRBV11-2 and J usage is TRBJ2-2, with D unresolved. Deletions cut 0 bases from V and 7 bases from J, with 9 bases between. Germline CDR1 and CDR2: SGHAT and FQNNGV. CDR3 length equals 14 residues. The CDR3 DNA reads as TGTGCCAGCAGCTTAGAAATCGGTGGCGGGGAGCTGTTTTTT. This encodes CASSLEIGGGELFF.

V usage is TRBV10-1 and J usage is TRBJ1-1; perhaps TRBD1 as D (5 bases). Deletions cut 2 bases from V and 6 bases from J, with 10 bases between. This CDR3 comprises 13 residues. The germline gives CDR1 WNHNN, CDR2 SYGVQD (reference sequence). CDR3 nucleotides: TGCGCCAGCAGTGAGGGGGCAGGACCTGAAGCTTTCTTT. Translating it yields CASSEGAGPEAFF.

The chain couples TRBV6-4 to TRBJ2-2; TRBD2 agrees at 13 bases. Per germline, CDR1 MRHNA and CDR2 SNTAGT. This CDR3 has 17 residues. After removal of 6 bases from V and 4 bases from J, the junction contained 8 bases not matched to a gene. The CDR3, as DNA: TGTGCCAGCAGCCGCGGACTAGCGGGAGCGGGCACCGGGGAGCTGTTTTTT. Translating it yields CASSRGLAGAGTGELFF.

The chain carries TRBV6-5 and TRBJ1-1; D call uncertain. Germline assignment: CDR1 MNHEY and CDR2 SVGAGI. The CDR3 runs 13 residues. Between the trimmed V and J ends, which lost 7 bases and 4 bases, there was a span of 13 bases. The CDR3 DNA reads as TGTGCCAGCACCCAAGGAGGGCCCACTGAAGCTTTCTTT. It translates to CASTQGGPTEAFF.

The rearrangement uses TRBV7-9 and TRBJ1-1, with unresolved D. Trimming removed 5 bases at V and 4 bases at J, with 11 bases between. Germline CDR1 reads SEHNR; CDR2 reads FQNEAQ (reference sequence). The CDR3 length is 13 residues. For the CDR3, the DNA is TGTGCCAGCAGCCCTTCTACTAGCACTGAAGCTTTCTTT. It is translated as CASSPSTSTEAFF.

The V gene is TRBV5-3, the J gene TRBJ2-7; TRBD2 aligns across 9 bases. TRBV5-3 is an open reading frame, and its role is uncertain. This CDR3 is 14 amino acids long. After removal of 0 bases from V and 4 bases from J, the junction contained 2 bases not matched to a gene. The CDR3 DNA sequence: TGTGCCAGAAGCTTGGGGCTAGCGGGATACGAGCAGTACTTC. Protein: CARSLGLAGYEQYF.

The V gene is TRBV7-2, the J gene TRBJ2-5; 9 bases fit TRBD2. The CDR3 runs 14 residues. Germline CDR1 is SGHTA and CDR2 is FQGNSA. Losses at the gene ends were 5 bases for V and 5 bases for J; bases not matched to a gene: 6. CDR3 loop: CASSPGTSTETQYF. DNA of the CDR3: TGTGCCAGCAGCCCCGGGACTAGCACGGAGACCCAGTACTTC.

The chain links TRBV15 to TRBJ1-4, with D perhaps matching TRBD1 (5 bases). V was clipped by 0 bases and J by 8 bases, with 13 bases between them. Germline lookup yields CDR1 LNHNV and CDR2 YYDKDF (reference sequence). The CDR3 contains 15 residues. CDR3 in DNA: TGTGCCACCAGCAGAGAAACAGGTTTTAGGGAAAAACTGTTTTTT. As protein: CATSRETGFREKLFF.

This clone occurred a few times. The rearrangement uses TRBV6-5 and TRBJ1-1; perhaps TRBD1 as D (6 bases). CDR1 MNHEY and CDR2 SVGAGI come from the germline V gene. The V and J ends lost 10 bases and 0 bases respectively, with 15 bases between them. The CDR3 sequence is 14 residues long. CDR3 in amino acids: CATRGAGMNTEAFF. The CDR3 nucleotides read TGTGCCACCCGGGGGGCAGGGATGAACACTGAAGCTTTCTTT.

On this clone: No conserved phenylalanine or tryptophan is present at the end of the CDR3, so a read error is the likely explanation. The chain links TRBV5-8 to TRBJ1-2; 9 bases are shared with TRBD1. The V segment lost 3 bases and the J segment 3 bases; nucleotides outside the gene matches: 9. There are 16 residues in the CDR3. Germline V gene lookup returns CDR1 SGHTS and CDR2 YDEGEE. CDR3 loop: CASSSPGTGNHYGYTV. The DNA for the CDR3 is TGTGCCAGCAGCTCTCCCGGGACAGGGAATCACTATGGCTACACCGTC.

The V call is TRBV28, the J call TRBJ1-2, with D uncertain. Germline lookup yields CDR1 MDHEN and CDR2 SYDVKM. The V end lost 2 bases, the J end lost 11 bases, and 12 bases lay between the germline ends. The CDR3 spans 12 residues. This CDR3 reads CASSLNQARYTF. CDR3 nucleotides: TGTGCCAGCAGTTTAAACCAGGCCCGGTACACCTTC.